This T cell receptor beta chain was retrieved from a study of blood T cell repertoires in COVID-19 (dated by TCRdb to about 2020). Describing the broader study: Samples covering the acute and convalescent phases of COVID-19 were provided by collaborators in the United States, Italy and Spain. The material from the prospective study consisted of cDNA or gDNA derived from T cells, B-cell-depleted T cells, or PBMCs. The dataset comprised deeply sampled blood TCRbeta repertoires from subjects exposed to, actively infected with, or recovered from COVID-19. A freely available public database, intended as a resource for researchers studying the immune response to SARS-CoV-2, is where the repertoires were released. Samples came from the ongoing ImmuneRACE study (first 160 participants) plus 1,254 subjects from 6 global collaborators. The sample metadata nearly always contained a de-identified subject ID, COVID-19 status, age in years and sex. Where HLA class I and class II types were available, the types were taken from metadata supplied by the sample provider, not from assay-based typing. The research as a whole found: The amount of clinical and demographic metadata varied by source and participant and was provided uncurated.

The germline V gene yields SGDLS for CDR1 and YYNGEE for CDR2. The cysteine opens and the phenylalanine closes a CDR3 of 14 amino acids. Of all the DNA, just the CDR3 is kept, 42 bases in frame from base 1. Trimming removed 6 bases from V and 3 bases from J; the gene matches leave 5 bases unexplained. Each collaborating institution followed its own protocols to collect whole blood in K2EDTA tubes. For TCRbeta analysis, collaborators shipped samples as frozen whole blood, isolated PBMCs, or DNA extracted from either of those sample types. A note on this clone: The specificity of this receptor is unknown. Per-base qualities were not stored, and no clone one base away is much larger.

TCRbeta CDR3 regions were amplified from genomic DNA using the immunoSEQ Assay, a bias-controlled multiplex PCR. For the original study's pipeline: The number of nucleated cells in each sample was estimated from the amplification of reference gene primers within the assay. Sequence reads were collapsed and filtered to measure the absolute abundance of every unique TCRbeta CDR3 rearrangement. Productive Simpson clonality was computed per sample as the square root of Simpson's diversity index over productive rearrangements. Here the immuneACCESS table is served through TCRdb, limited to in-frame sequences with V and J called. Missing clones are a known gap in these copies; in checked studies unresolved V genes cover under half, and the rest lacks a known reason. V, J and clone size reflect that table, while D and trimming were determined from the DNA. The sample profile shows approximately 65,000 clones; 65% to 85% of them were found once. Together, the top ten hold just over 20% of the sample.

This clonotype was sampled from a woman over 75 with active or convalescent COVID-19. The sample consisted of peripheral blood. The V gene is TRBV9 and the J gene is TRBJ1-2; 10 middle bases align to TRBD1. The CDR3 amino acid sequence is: CASTGTGAHYGYTF. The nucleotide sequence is TGTGCCAGCACGGGGACAGGGGCTCACTATGGCTACACCTTC.